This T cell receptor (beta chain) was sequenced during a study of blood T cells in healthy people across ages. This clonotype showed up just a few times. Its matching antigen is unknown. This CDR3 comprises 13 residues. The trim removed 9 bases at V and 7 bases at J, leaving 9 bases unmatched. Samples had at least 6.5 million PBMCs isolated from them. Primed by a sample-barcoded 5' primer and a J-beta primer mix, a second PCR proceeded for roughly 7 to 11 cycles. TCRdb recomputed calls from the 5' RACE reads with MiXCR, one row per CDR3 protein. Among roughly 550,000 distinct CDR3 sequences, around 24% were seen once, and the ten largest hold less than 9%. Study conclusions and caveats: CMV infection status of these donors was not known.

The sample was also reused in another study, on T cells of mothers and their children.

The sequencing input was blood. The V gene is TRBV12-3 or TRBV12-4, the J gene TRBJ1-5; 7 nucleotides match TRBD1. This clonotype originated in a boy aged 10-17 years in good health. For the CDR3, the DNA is TGTGCCAGTGGGACAGCCTGGCGACAGCCCCAGCATTTT. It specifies CASGTAWRQPQHF.